This T cell receptor (beta chain) was captured in a study of T cells in Graves' hyperthyroidism and ophthalmopathy. Amplification of TCR beta CDR3 regions used RNA as the template. With the HTBI primer set, the TCR CDR3 went through a first round of RT-PCR. TCRdb itself ran the multiplex PCR reads through MiXCR, one entry per CDR3 protein. Of fewer than 900,000 distinct CDR3 sequences listed, about a sixth are singletons. This clonotype came up many times. The CDR3 contains 11 residues. CDR1 DFQATT and CDR2 SNEGSKA come from the germline V gene (reference sequence). The receptor was isolated from a man between 18 and 35 years old with Graves' hyperthyroidism. V usage is TRBV20-1 and J usage is TRBJ2-3, with TRBD1 matching 7 bases. The sequenced material came from blood. The CDR3 spells CTAGGPDTQYF. CDR3 coding DNA: TGCACCGCAGGGGGTCCAGATACGCAGTATTTT.